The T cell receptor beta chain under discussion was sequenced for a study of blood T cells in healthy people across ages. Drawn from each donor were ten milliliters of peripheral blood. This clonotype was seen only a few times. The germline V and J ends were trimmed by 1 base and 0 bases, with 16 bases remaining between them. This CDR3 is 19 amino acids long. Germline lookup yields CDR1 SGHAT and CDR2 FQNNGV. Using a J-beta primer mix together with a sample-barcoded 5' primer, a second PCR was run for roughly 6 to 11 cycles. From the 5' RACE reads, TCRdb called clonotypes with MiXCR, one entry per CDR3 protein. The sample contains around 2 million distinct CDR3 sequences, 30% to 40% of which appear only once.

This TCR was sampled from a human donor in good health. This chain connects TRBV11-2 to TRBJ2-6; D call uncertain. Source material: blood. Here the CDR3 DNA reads TGTGCCAGCAGCTTAGTGCATGGGATCGTCCACTCTGGGGCCAACGTCCTGACTTTC. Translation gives CASSLVHGIVHSGANVLTF. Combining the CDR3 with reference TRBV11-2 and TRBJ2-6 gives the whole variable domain EAGVAQSPRYKIIEKRQSVAFWCNPISGHATLYWYQQILGQGPKLLIQFQNNGVVDDSQLPKDRFSAERLKGVDSTLKIQPAKLEDSAVYLCASSLVHGIVHSGANVLTFGAGSRLTVL.